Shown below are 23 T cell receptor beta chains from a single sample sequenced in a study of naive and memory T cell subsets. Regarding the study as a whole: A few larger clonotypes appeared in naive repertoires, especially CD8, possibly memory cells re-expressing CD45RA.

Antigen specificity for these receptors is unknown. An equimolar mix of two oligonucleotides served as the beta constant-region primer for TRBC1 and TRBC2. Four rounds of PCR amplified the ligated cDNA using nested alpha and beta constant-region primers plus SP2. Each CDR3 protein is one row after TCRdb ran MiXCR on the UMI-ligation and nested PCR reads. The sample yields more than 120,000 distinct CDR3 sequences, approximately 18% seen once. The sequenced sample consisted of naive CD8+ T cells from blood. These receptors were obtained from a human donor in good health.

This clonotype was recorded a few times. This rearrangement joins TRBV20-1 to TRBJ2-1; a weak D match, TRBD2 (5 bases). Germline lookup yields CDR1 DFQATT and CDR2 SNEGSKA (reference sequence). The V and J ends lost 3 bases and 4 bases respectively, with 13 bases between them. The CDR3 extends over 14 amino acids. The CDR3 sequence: CSARSFSEYNEQFF. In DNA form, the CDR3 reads TGCAGTGCTAGGTCGTTTAGCGAATACAATGAGCAGTTCTTC.

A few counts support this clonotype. The CDR3 spells CASSYGINTEAFF. The CDR3 DNA sequence: TGTGCCAGCAGTTACGGGATCAACACTGAAGCTTTCTTT. The gene calls are TRBV6-5 and TRBJ1-1; D not resolved. Germline V gene sequence: CDR1 MNHEY, CDR2 SVGAGI. Trimming stripped 2 bases from V and 2 bases from J, with 6 bases between. This CDR3 is 13 amino acids long.

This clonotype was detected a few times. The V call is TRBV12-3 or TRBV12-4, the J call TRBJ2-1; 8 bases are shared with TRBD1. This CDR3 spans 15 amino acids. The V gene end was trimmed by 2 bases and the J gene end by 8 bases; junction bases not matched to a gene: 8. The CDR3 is CASSLIGTGIHEQFF. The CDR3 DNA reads TGTGCCAGCAGTTTAATCGGGACAGGTATCCATGAGCAGTTCTTC.

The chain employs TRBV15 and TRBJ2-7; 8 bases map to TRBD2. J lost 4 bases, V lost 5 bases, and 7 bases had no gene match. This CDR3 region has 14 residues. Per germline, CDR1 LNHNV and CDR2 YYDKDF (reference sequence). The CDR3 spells CATSPRGGFYEQYF. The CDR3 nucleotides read TGTGCCACCAGCCCCCGGGGGGGATTTTACGAGCAGTACTTC.

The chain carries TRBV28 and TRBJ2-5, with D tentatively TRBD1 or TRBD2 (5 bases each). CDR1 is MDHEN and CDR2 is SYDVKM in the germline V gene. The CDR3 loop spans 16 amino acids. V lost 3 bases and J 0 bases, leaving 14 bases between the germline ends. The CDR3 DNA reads TGTGCCAGCAGTTTTTGGGACGAGGGGTACCAAGAGACCCAGTACTTC. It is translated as CASSFWDEGYQETQYF. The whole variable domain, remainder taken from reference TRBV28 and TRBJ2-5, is DVKVTQSSRYLVKRTGEKVFLECVQDMDHENMFWYRQDPGLGLRLIYFSYDVKMKEKGDIPEGYSVSREKKERFSLILESASTNQTSMYLCASSFWDEGYQETQYFGPGTRLLVL.

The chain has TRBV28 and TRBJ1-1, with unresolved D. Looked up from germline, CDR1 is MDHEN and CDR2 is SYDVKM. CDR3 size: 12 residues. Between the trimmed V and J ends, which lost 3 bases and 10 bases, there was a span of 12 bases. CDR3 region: CASSFWGLGAFF. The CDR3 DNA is TGTGCCAGCAGTTTTTGGGGTTTAGGAGCTTTCTTT.

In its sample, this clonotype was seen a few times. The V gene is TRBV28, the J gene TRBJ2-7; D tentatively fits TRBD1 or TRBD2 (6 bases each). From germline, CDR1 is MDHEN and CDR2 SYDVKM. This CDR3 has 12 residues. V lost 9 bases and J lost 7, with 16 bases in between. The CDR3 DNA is TGTGCCAGTAACCCGGGGGCCAGGGAGCAGTACTTC. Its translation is CASNPGAREQYF.

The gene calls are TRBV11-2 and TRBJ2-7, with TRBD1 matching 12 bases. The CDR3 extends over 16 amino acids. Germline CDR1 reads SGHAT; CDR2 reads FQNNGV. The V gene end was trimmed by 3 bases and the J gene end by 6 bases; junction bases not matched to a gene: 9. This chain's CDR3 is CASSLRPGQGALEQYF. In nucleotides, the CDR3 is TGTGCCAGCAGCTTGCGACCGGGACAGGGGGCGCTCGAGCAGTACTTC.

The CDR3 region is CASSSLGRSQETQYF. CDR3 DNA sequence: TGTGCCAGCAGCTCGCTGGGGCGGAGCCAAGAGACCCAGTACTTC. The chain recombines TRBV7-9 with TRBJ2-5, with a tentative D call TRBD1 (5 bases). Per the germline V gene, CDR1 is SEHNR and CDR2 is FQNEAQ (reference sequence). V was cut by 4 bases and J by 1 base, with 13 bases left in between. CDR3 length equals 15 residues. Filled out from reference TRBV7-9 and TRBJ2-5, the complete variable domain reads DTGVSQNPRHKITKRGQNVTFRCDPISEHNRLYWYRQTLGQGPEFLTYFQNEAQLEKSRLLSDRFSAERPKGSFSTLEIQRTEQGDSAMYLCASSSLGRSQETQYFGPGTRLLVL.

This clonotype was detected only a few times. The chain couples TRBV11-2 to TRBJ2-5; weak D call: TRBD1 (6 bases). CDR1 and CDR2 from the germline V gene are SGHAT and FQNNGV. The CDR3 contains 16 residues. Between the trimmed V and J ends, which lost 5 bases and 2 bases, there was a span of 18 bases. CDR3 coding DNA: TGTGCCAGCAGCCGAACAATCGGACAGATACAAGAGACCCAGTACTTC. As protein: CASSRTIGQIQETQYF.

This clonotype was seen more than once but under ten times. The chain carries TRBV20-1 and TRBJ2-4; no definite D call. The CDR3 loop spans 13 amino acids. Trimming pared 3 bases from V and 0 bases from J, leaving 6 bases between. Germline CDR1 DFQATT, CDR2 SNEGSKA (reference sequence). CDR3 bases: TGCAGTGCTAGTCCGGTAGCCAAAAACATTCAGTACTTC. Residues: CSASPVAKNIQYF.

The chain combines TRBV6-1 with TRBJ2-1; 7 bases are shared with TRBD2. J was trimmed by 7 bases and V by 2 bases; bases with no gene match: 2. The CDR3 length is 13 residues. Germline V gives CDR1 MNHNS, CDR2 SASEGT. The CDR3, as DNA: TGTGCCAGCAGTGAACAGCGGGGTAATGAGCAGTTCTTC. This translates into CASSEQRGNEQFF.

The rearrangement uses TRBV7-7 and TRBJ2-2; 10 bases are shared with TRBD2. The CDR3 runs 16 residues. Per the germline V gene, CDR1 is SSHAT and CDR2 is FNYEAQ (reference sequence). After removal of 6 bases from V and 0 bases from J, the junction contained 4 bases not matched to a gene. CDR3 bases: TGTGCCAGCAGTTCAACTAGCGGGACGAACACCGGGGAGCTGTTTTTT. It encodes CASSSTSGTNTGELFF.

The CDR3 DNA follows: TGCGCCAGCAGTGAACTAGCGGGGAGTCGGGACTACGAGCAGTACTTC. It translates to CASSELAGSRDYEQYF. V usage is TRBV4-1 and J usage is TRBJ2-7; 10 nucleotides line up with TRBD2. Germline values: CDR1 MGHRA, CDR2 YSYEKL. CDR3 length: 16 amino acids. V lost 6 bases to trimming and J lost 3 bases; unmatched junction nucleotides: 11.

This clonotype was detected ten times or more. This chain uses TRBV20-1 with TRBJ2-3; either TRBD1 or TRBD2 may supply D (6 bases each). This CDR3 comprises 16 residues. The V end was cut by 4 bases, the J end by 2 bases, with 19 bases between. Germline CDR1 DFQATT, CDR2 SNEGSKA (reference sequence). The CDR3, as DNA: TGCAGTGCTATAGGGGGGCCGGAGGGGATCACAGATACGCAGTATTTT. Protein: CSAIGGPEGITDTQYF.

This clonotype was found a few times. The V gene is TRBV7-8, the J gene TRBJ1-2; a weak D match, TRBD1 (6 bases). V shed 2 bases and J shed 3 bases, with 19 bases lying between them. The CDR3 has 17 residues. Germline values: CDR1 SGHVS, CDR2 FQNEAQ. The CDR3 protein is CASSLTFAGAVDYGYTF. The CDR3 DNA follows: TGTGCCAGCAGCTTAACTTTCGCAGGGGCTGTGGACTATGGCTACACCTTC.

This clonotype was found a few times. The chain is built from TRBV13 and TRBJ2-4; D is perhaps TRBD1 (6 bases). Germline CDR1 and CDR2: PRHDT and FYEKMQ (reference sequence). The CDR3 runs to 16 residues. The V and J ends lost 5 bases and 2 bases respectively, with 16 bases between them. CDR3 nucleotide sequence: TGTGCCAGCAGCGCCGGGACAAGCGAAACCAAAAACATTCAGTACTTC. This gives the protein CASSAGTSETKNIQYF.

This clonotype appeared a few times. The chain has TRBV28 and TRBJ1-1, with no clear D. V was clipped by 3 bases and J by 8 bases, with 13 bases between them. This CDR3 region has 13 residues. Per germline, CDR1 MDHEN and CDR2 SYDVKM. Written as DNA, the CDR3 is TGTGCCAGCAGTTTGACTTCGGGCGTCGAAGCTTTCTTT. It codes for CASSLTSGVEAFF.

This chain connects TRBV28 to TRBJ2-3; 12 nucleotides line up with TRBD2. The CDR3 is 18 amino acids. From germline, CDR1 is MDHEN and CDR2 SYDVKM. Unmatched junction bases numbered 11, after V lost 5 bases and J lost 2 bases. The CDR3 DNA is TGTGCCAGCAGTCCCGGACTAGCGGGATTTACGTTCACAGATACGCAGTATTTT. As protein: CASSPGLAGFTFTDTQYF.

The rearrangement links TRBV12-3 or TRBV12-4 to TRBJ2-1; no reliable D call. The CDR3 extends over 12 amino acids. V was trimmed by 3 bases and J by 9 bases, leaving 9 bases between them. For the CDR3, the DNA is TGTGCCAGCAGTTTGACCAGTGGTGAGCAGTTCTTC. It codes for CASSLTSGEQFF.

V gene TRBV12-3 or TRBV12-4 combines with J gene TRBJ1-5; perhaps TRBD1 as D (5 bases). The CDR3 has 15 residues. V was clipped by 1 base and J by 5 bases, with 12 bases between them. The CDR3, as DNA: TGTGCCAGCAGTTTAGGGTTCAGGGATGATCAGCCCCAGCATTTT. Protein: CASSLGFRDDQPQHF.

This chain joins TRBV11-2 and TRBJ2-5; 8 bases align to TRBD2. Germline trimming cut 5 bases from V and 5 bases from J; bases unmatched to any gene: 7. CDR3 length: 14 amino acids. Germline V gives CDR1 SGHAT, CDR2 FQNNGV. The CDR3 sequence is CASSPSGSPETQYF. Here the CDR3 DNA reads TGTGCCAGCAGCCCCAGCGGGAGCCCGGAGACCCAGTACTTC.

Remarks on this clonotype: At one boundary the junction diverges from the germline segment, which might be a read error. CDR3: CANSSGLADYNEQFF. The CDR3 nucleotides read TGTGCCAACAGTTCGGGACTAGCGGATTACAATGAGCAGTTCTTC. This sequence joins TRBV28 and TRBJ2-1; TRBD2 agrees at 11 bases. CDR1 MDHEN and CDR2 SYDVKM come from the germline V gene. The CDR3 is 15 residues long.